A single sample is the source of the 13 T cell receptor beta chains below, sequenced in a study of blood T cells in healthy people across ages. Primers used in a second PCR of about 6 to 11 cycles were a sample-barcoded 5' primer and a J-beta primer mix. TCRdb passed the 5' RACE reads through MiXCR, listing each CDR3 protein once. The data show about 1 million distinct CDR3 sequences, more than 40% seen once. The sequencing input was blood. The receptors were gathered from a woman aged 55 to 70 in good health.

The CDR3 region has the DNA TGCAGTGCTAGAGTAGGGGGCGGCGAGCAGTACTTC. Its protein product is CSARVGGGEQYF. V and J are TRBV20-1 and TRBJ2-7; 7 positions match TRBD1. V was clipped by 1 base and J by 6 bases; unmatched bases: 3. This CDR3 contains 12 residues. Per germline, CDR1 DFQATT and CDR2 SNEGSKA (reference sequence).

This clonotype was found a few times. The gene calls are TRBV4-1 and TRBJ2-1; no firm D call. The germline V and J ends were trimmed by 1 base and 7 bases, with 11 bases remaining between them. Germline CDR1 MGHRA, CDR2 YSYEKL. This CDR3 has 14 residues. For the CDR3, the DNA is TGCGCCAGCAGCCAAGGTCCTTTGTCAAATGAGCAGTTCTTC. Encoded protein: CASSQGPLSNEQFF.

The chain couples TRBV20-1 to TRBJ2-3, with D perhaps TRBD1 (6 bases). The CDR3 length is 14 residues. Germline lookup yields CDR1 DFQATT and CDR2 SNEGSKA (reference sequence). V lost 2 bases and J 2 bases, leaving 11 bases between the germline ends. CDR3 sequence reads: CSARQDRDTDTQYF. CDR3 coding DNA: TGCAGTGCTAGACAGGACAGAGACACAGATACGCAGTATTTT.

This chain uses TRBV12-3 or TRBV12-4 with TRBJ2-7, with 11 bases aligning to TRBD1. This CDR3 has 15 amino acids. The trim removed 7 bases at V and 0 bases at J, leaving 5 bases unmatched. The CDR3 region has the DNA TGTGCCAGCAACATCGGGACAGGGGGCTCCTACGAGCAGTACTTC. This translates into CASNIGTGGSYEQYF.

The rearrangement links TRBV28 to TRBJ2-5, with 9 positions matching TRBD1. Germline-derived CDR1 and CDR2 are MDHEN and SYDVKM. The CDR3 covers 16 residues. The ends lost 6 bases at V and 5 bases at J; junction bases unmatched: 13. CDR3 residues: CASSPLLTGGGETQYF. The DNA for the CDR3 is TGTGCCAGCAGCCCCCTCCTGACAGGGGGGGGGGAGACCCAGTACTTC.

In regard to this clonotype: A junction boundary mismatches the germline segment, possibly from a read error. This rearrangement joins TRBV20-1 to TRBJ2-5, with 8 positions matching TRBD1. The closer fit of TRBJ2-7 to the DNA end suggests the J call may be wrong. The CDR3 covers 15 residues. The germline V gene has CDR1 DFQATT and CDR2 SNEGSKA (reference sequence). CDR3 protein: CSARDSRGLSYEQYF. CDR3 coding DNA: TGTAGTGCTAGAGATAGCAGGGGGCTTTCCTACGAGCAGTACTTC.

The chain carries TRBV20-1 and TRBJ2-7; TRBD1 matches 8 bases. This CDR3 has 14 residues. Germline V gene lookup returns CDR1 DFQATT and CDR2 SNEGSKA (reference sequence). V lost 5 bases to trimming and J lost 0 bases; unmatched junction nucleotides: 6. The CDR3 reads CSAGGQGGSYEQYF. CDR3 DNA: TGCAGTGCTGGAGGACAGGGAGGCTCCTACGAGCAGTACTTC.

This clonotype has a count of ten or more. This chain connects TRBV25-1 to TRBJ2-3; no reliable D call. Looked up from germline, CDR1 is MGHDK and CDR2 is SYGVNS. Trimming took 5 bases from V and 6 from J, leaving 12 bases between them. The CDR3 totals 13 residues. CDR3 sequence: CASSLHGIDTQYF. As DNA, the CDR3 is TGTGCCAGCAGTTTACATGGGATCGATACGCAGTATTTT.

This clonotype showed up just a few times. The chain has TRBV12-3 or TRBV12-4 and TRBJ1-2, with D tentatively TRBD1 (5 bases). V lost 8 bases to trimming and J lost 4 bases, with 11 bases between them. The CDR3 is made up of 12 amino acids. In nucleotides, the CDR3 is TGTGCCAGCGGATTAACAGGCTATGGCTACACCTTC. Translating gives CASGLTGYGYTF.

The chain carries TRBV5-1 and TRBJ2-7; D gene unclear. V lost 3 bases, J lost 4 bases, and 14 bases lay in between. The CDR3 is 14 residues long. Germline V gene sequence: CDR1 SGHRS, CDR2 YFSETQ. CDR3 DNA sequence: TGCGCCAGCAGCTCCACGGGCGTAATTTACGAGCAGTACTTC. It codes for CASSSTGVIYEQYF. The full variable domain, in which reference TRBV5-1 and TRBJ2-7 provide the parts outside the CDR3, is KAGVTQTPRYLIKTRGQQVTLSCSPISGHRSVSWYQQTPGQGLQFLFEYFSETQRNKGNFPGRFSGRQFSNSRSEMNVSTLELGDSALYLCASSSTGVIYEQYFGPGTRLTVT.

This clonotype occurred a few times. The rearrangement links TRBV12-5 to TRBJ2-6, with D possibly being TRBD1 (5 bases). CDR3 length equals 16 residues. Trimming removed 5 bases from V and 0 bases from J, with 11 bases in between. The germline V gene has CDR1 LGHNT and CDR2 FRNRAP. The CDR3 coding sequence is TGTGCTAGTGGTCCCCAGGGTAGCTCTGGGGCCAACGTCCTGACTTTC. Amino acid sequence: CASGPQGSSGANVLTF.

The rearrangement links TRBV7-9 to TRBJ2-1, with D possibly TRBD1 on 6 matching bases. V was pared by 8 bases and J by 2 bases, with 10 bases between. The germline gives CDR1 SEHNR, CDR2 FQNEAQ (reference sequence). CDR3 length: 13 amino acids. CDR3 residues: CASLQGTYNEQFF. In DNA, the CDR3 is TGTGCCAGCCTACAGGGCACCTACAATGAGCAGTTCTTC. Combining the CDR3 with reference TRBV7-9 and TRBJ2-1 gives the whole variable domain DTGVSQNPRHKITKRGQNVTFRCDPISEHNRLYWYRQTLGQGPEFLTYFQNEAQLEKSRLLSDRFSAERPKGSFSTLEIQRTEQGDSAMYLCASLQGTYNEQFFGPGTRLTVL.

The chain links TRBV11-2 to TRBJ1-2, with TRBD1 matching 7 bases. The germline gives CDR1 SGHAT, CDR2 FQNNGV. J lost 2 bases, V lost 2 bases, and 8 bases had no gene match. This CDR3 region has 16 residues. The CDR3 loop reads CASSLFSTGTNYGYTF. The CDR3 coding sequence is TGTGCCAGCAGCTTATTCTCGACAGGGACGAACTATGGCTACACCTTC.